This T cell receptor (beta chain) was captured by sequencing in a study of T cell changes during pregnancy in multiple sclerosis. The repertoire was sequenced with immunoSEQ multiplex PCR; TCRdb's copy has only in-frame clones and lacks some. The table records 40,000 to 45,000 clones, around 90% of them present only once. Germline V gene data show CDR1 as MNHNS and CDR2 as SASEGT. The CDR3 spans 15 residues. J lost 7 bases, V lost 0 bases, and 3 bases had no gene match. The receptor was isolated from a female donor with multiple sclerosis, enrolled in a pregnancy study. V gene TRBV6-1 combines with J gene TRBJ2-3; TRBD1 matches at 11 bases. The sequenced sample was CD4+ T cells from peripheral blood mononuclear cells, obtained in the third trimester of pregnancy. In nucleotides, the CDR3 is TGTGCCAGCAGTGAAGCAGGGACAGGGGGTCATACGCAGTATTTT. Translation gives CASSEAGTGGHTQYF.